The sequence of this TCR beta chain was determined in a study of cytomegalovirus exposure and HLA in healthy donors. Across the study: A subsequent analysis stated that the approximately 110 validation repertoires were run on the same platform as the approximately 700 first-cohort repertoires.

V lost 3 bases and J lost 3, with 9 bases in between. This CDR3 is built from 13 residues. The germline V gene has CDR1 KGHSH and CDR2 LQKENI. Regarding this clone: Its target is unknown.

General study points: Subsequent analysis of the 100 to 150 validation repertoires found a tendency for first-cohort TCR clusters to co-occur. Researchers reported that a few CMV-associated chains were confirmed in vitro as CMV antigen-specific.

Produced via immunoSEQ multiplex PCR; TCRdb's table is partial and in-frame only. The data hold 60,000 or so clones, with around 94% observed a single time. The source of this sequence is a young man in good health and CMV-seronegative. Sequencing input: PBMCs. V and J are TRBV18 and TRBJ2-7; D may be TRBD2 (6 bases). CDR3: CASSPGGDYEQYF. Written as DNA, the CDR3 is TGTGCCAGCTCACCCGGAGGGGACTACGAGCAGTACTTC.